This T cell receptor (beta chain) stems from a study of blood T cell repertoires in COVID-19. Profiled with immunoSEQ multiplex PCR; TCRdb holds only in-frame clones, not every one. In the table there are under 35,000 clones, about 90% of which are singletons. There are 18 residues in the CDR3. Trimming took 2 bases from V and 2 from J; bases not matched to a gene: 4. Germline assignment: CDR1 SGHTA and CDR2 FQGNSA. The TCR was taken from a human donor in a cohort sampled during active COVID-19. The sequencing input was peripheral blood. V gene TRBV7-2 combines with J gene TRBJ2-6, with 12 nucleotides matching TRBD2. CDR3 region: CASSLHRLAGAGANVLTF. In DNA, the CDR3 is TGTGCCAGCAGCTTACACCGACTAGCGGGAGCTGGGGCCAACGTCCTGACTTTC.